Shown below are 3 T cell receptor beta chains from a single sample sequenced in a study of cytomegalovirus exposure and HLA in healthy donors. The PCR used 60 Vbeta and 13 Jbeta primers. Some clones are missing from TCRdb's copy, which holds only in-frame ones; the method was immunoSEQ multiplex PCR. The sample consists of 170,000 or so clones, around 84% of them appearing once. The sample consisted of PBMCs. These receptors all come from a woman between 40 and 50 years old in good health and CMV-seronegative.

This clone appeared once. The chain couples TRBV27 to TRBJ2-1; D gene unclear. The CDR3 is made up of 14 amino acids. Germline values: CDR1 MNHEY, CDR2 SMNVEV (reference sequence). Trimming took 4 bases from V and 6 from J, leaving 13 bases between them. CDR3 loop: CASSSRKTVNEQFF. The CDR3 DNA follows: TGTGCCAGCAGTTCTAGAAAGACGGTCAATGAGCAGTTCTTC.

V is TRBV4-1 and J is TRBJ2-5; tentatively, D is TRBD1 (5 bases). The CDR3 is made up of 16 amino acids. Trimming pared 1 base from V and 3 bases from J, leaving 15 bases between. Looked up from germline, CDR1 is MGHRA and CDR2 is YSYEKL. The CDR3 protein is CASSQVYWGGKETQYF. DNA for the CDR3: TGCGCCAGCAGCCAAGTTTATTGGGGCGGAAAAGAGACCCAGTACTTC.

CDR3 loop: CSASGATEAFF. In nucleotides, the CDR3 is TGCAGTGCTAGTGGGGCCACTGAAGCTTTCTTT. The gene calls are TRBV20-1 and TRBJ1-1; TRBD1 is a possible D gene (5 bases). V dropped 3 bases and J dropped 4 bases, with 6 bases sitting between them. Per the germline V gene, CDR1 is DFQATT and CDR2 is SNEGSKA (reference sequence). This CDR3 region has 11 residues.